The table lists the clone carrying this T cell receptor beta chain with many counts. Its antigen is currently unknown. CDR1 is MNHEY and CDR2 is SVGEGT in the germline V gene. There are 13 residues in the CDR3. V was pared by 5 bases and J by 4 bases, with 8 bases between. The data derive from a study of T-cell memory formation after mild COVID-19. Study-wide context: The two donors had largely donor-specific TCR clusters. Study-level points and caveats: Clones that contracted from day 15 to 85 had balanced CD4/CD8; later expanders were CD4+ biased.

TCRdb re-called the 5' RACE reads through MiXCR, storing one row per CDR3 protein. The sample holds around 62,000 distinct CDR3 sequences, around a quarter seen once. This TCR derives from a man younger than 35 who had mild COVID-19 (a few samples of this study predate the infection). Cell type and time point are not known. Specimen: PBMCs or a T cell subset sorted from them (not recorded which). The rearrangement uses TRBV6-2 or TRBV6-3 and TRBJ2-2; D ambiguous. CDR3 residues: CASSARPTGELFF. CDR3 coding DNA: TGTGCCAGCAGTGCCCGCCCCACCGGGGAGCTGTTTTTT.